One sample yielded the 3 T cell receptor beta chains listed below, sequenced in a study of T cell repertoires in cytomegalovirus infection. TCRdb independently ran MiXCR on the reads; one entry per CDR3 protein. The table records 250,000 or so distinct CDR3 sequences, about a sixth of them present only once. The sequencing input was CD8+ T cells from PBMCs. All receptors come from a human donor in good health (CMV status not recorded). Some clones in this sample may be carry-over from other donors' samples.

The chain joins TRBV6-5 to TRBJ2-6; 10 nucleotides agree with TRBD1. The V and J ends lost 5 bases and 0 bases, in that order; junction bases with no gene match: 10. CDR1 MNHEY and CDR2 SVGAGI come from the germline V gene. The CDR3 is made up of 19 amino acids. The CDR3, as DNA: TGTGCCAGCAGTGCAACCGGGACAGGGGACGGCTCTGGGGCCAACGTCCTGACTTTC. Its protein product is CASSATGTGDGSGANVLTF.

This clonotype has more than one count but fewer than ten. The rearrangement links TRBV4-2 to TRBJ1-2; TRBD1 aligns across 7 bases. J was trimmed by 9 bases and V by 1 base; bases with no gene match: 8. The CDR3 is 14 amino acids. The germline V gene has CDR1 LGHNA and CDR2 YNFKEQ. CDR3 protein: CASSQGGSQGSYTF. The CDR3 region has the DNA TGTGCCAGCAGCCAAGGCGGGTCACAGGGGAGCTACACCTTC.

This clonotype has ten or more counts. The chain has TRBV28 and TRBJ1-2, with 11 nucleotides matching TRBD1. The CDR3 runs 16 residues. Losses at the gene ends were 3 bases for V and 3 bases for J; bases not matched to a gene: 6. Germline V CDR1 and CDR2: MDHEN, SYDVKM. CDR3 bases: TGTGCCAGCAGTTTCAATCCGGGACAGGGGGACTATGGCTACACCTTC. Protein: CASSFNPGQGDYGYTF.